The 2 T cell receptor beta chains below were found in one sample sequenced in a study of cytomegalovirus exposure and HLA in healthy donors. PCR was performed using 60 Vbeta and 13 Jbeta primers. Measured with immunoSEQ multiplex PCR; TCRdb has only the in-frame clones, and not every one. The table lists around 190,000 clones, roughly 84% of them singletons. Specimen: PBMCs. These receptors all stem from a girl aged 2 to 10 in good health and CMV-seropositive.

The V gene is TRBV7-3, the J gene TRBJ2-6, with D perhaps matching TRBD2 (5 bases). The germline gives CDR1 SGHTA, CDR2 FQGTGA. The CDR3 runs 17 residues. V lost 1 base and J 2 bases, leaving 12 bases between the germline ends. CDR3 DNA sequence: TGTGCCAGCAGCTTAATTCCCCCGGGGACTGGGGCCAACGTCCTGACTTTC. Its translation is CASSLIPPGTGANVLTF.

The chain employs TRBV30 and TRBJ1-1; D call uncertain. Trimming left V 0 bases short and J 3 bases short, with 5 bases between. Germline V CDR1 and CDR2: GTSNPN, SVGIG (reference sequence). This CDR3 has 12 residues. CDR3 DNA: TGTGCCTGGAGTGTATCCGACACTGAAGCTTTCTTT. This encodes CAWSVSDTEAFF.